The sequence of this T cell receptor (beta chain) was determined in a study of shared clonotypes between healthy human individuals. Study summary: CD8 memory received one plate per donor, CD8 naive two, CD4 memory three and CD4 naive three.

Study-wide results and limits: Approximately 5.1% was the fraction of naive CD4 clonotypes found shared across a few donors.

A remark on this clone: The antigen remains unidentified.

TCRdb keeps only in-frame clones here, not all; method: immunoSEQ multiplex PCR. Of 1.5 million to 2.5 million clones in the sample, approximately 95% were seen once. Germline CDR1 SGHAT, CDR2 FQNNGV. Between the trimmed V and J ends, which lost 5 bases and 0 bases, there was a span of 18 bases. This CDR3 region has 17 residues. Only CD45RO-negative cells positively selected for CCR7 counted as naive CD8 cells, so terminally differentiated effector memory CD45RA+ cells were excluded. The clonotype originates from a man aged 18 to 30 in good health. The chain recombines TRBV11-2 with TRBJ2-3; D may be TRBD1 or TRBD2 (6 bases each). The sample was naive CD8+ T cells sorted from blood. The DNA for the CDR3 is TGTGCCAGCAGCCCCGGTGTGGGGGGCGCGAGCACAGATACGCAGTATTTT. This sequence encodes CASSPGVGGASTDTQYF.